The T cell receptor (beta chain) described here comes from a study of identical twins. Each CDR3 protein gets one entry after TCRdb re-called the 5' RACE reads with MiXCR. The sample includes under 450,000 distinct CDR3 sequences, around 18% seen only once; the top ten take roughly an eighth. This clonotype was recorded many times. Trimming took 0 bases from V and 3 from J; bases not matched to a gene: 4. This CDR3 is 16 amino acids long. CDR1 and CDR2 from the germline V gene are SGHRS and YFSETQ. This chain links TRBV5-1 with TRBJ2-1; 9 bases map to TRBD1. The clonotype comes from a man over 45 in good health. Sequenced sample: naive T cells sorted from blood. CDR3 sequence reads: CASSLGGTGNYNEQFF. The CDR3 nucleotides read TGCGCCAGCAGCTTGGGGGGGACAGGGAACTACAATGAGCAGTTCTTC.